These 2 T cell receptor beta chains share one sample of origin, sequenced in a study of T cell repertoires in cytomegalovirus infection. MiXCR was run by TCRdb on the reads, yielding one entry per CDR3 protein. Of around 740,000 distinct CDR3 sequences in the sample, less than 40% were seen once. What was sequenced was PBMCs. Receptors originate from a human donor in good health (CMV status not recorded). Some clones in this sample may be carry-over from other donors' samples.

Details on this clonotype: A read error may account for a junction end that differs from germline. This chain connects TRBV12-3 or TRBV12-4 to TRBJ1-3; TRBD1 agrees at 8 bases. This CDR3 contains 15 residues. CDR3 in amino acids: CARRPGQVTGNTLAF. The CDR3 nucleotides are TGTGCCAGACGCCCGGGACAGGTGACTGGAAACACCCTCGCTTTT.

The CDR3 here is CASSFQSEAFF. CDR3 in DNA: TGTGCCAGCAGTTTTCAATCTGAAGCTTTCTTT. The chain employs TRBV28 and TRBJ1-1, with D uncertain. From germline, CDR1 is MDHEN and CDR2 SYDVKM. V lost 3 bases and J lost 6, with 5 bases in between. The CDR3 length is 11 residues.